These 29 T cell receptor beta chains were sequenced from one sample in a study of CD8+ T cells in alopecia areata. cDNA serving as the sequencing template came from extracted, reverse transcribed RNA. Assay: immunoSEQ multiplex PCR; the TCRdb copy retains only in-frame clones and omits some. This sample has approximately 160,000 clones, with less than 80% found just once. Treatment: oral pan-JAK inhibitor, 5-10 mg twice daily. The sample here was CD4+ T cells sorted from blood, taken at week 24, from a patient treated with tofacitinib. The receptor set was obtained from a human donor with alopecia areata.

The chain recombines TRBV12-5 with TRBJ2-5; TRBD2 aligns across 11 bases. Germline assignment: CDR1 LGHNT and CDR2 FRNRAP. The CDR3 contains 15 residues. Trimming took 5 bases from V and 13 from J; bases not matched to a gene: 15. The CDR3, as DNA: TGTGCTAGTGGTAACCCGGGACTAGCGGCGACGGTAGCGTACTTC. Encoded protein: CASGNPGLAATVAYF.

The rearrangement links TRBV5-6 to TRBJ2-4, with 7 bases aligning to TRBD2. Germline V gene lookup returns CDR1 SGHDT and CDR2 YYEEEE. The CDR3 loop spans 11 amino acids. Germline trimming cut 3 bases from V and 15 bases from J; bases unmatched to any gene: 6. The CDR3: CASSSGGPRYF. The CDR3, as DNA: TGTGCCAGCAGCTCGGGGGGACCCAGGTACTTC. Full variable domain (rest looked up from reference TRBV5-6 and TRBJ2-4): DAGVTQSPTHLIKTRGQQVTLRCSPKSGHDTVSWYQQALGQGPQFIFQYYEEEERQRGNFPDRFSGHQFPNYSSELNVNALLLGDSALYLCASSSGGPRYFGAGTRLSVL.

The table lists this clone with a few counts. The same CDR3 can be traced to other DNA sequences in this sample. The J gene is TRBJ1-4, the V gene TRBV29-1; a possible D gene is TRBD1 (5 bases). Trimming stripped 7 bases from V and 1 base from J, with 7 bases between. In germline, CDR1 is SQVTM, CDR2 ANQGSEA. The CDR3 is 12 residues long. This CDR3 reads CSGGGTNEKLFF. The CDR3 DNA reads TGCAGCGGTGGGGGAACTAATGAAAAACTGTTTTTT.

The rearrangement uses TRBV5-1 and TRBJ2-2, with D uncertain. The CDR3 covers 13 residues. Trimming removed 4 bases from V and 7 bases from J, with 11 bases in between. CDR1 and CDR2 from the germline V gene are SGHRS and YFSETQ. The CDR3 spells CASSPIDDGELFF. CDR3 DNA: TGCGCCAGCAGCCCAATAGATGACGGGGAGCTGTTTTTT.

The chain carries TRBV4-1 and TRBJ1-1; 9 bases are a match to TRBD1. The germline gives CDR1 MGHRA, CDR2 YSYEKL. This CDR3 is built from 16 residues. V gave up 0 bases and J gave up 0 bases; unmatched junction bases: 2. The CDR3 region is CASSQDWDRVNTEAFF. CDR3 nucleotides: TGCGCCAGCAGCCAAGACTGGGACAGGGTGAACACTGAAGCTTTCTTT.

The chain couples TRBV23-1 to TRBJ2-7; D may be TRBD1 or TRBD2 (5 bases each). TRBV23-1 falls under the ORF class, with uncertain function. CDR3 length: 17 amino acids. V was pared by 2 bases and J by 4 bases, with 21 bases between. CDR3 coding DNA: TGCGCCAGCAGTCAACCCACCCACGAGAGGGGAATATACGAGCAGTACTTC. This translates into CASSQPTHERGIYEQYF.

The chain links TRBV27 to TRBJ1-5, with D possibly being TRBD1 (5 bases). Between the trimmed V and J ends, which lost 5 bases and 6 bases, there was a span of 20 bases. The CDR3 has 16 amino acids. The germline gives CDR1 MNHEY, CDR2 SMNVEV (reference sequence). CDR3 DNA: TGTGCCAGCAGTCCAGTTTTGCGACAGATTCCTCAGCCCCAGCATTTT. It translates to CASSPVLRQIPQPQHF.

This chain links TRBV21-1 with TRBJ2-3; TRBD1 is the table's D call, not checked against the DNA. TRBV21-1 is reported as a pseudogene. The CDR3 extends over 16 amino acids. CDR3: CASIPYQGRGTDTQYF. In DNA, the CDR3 is TGTGCCAGCATTCCTTACCAGGGTAGGGGCACAGATACGCAGTATTTT.

The chain combines TRBV6-5 with TRBJ1-1; perhaps TRBD1 as D (5 bases). The CDR3 runs 13 residues. From germline, CDR1 is MNHEY and CDR2 SVGAGI. Trimming took off 6 bases at V and 0 bases at J, with 8 bases between the two ends. In DNA, the CDR3 is TGTGCCAGCAGCGGACAAATGAACACTGAAGCTTTCTTT. It encodes CASSGQMNTEAFF.

This clone was counted between two and nine times. The V and J genes are TRBV6-5 and TRBJ2-2; 10 bases line up with TRBD2. The CDR3 totals 15 residues. Per the germline V gene, CDR1 is MNHEY and CDR2 is SVGAGI. V lost 6 bases, J lost 4 bases, and 5 bases stayed unmatched. The CDR3 region is CASRSGGVITGELFF. CDR3 DNA: TGTGCCAGCAGGAGCGGGGGGGTTATCACCGGGGAGCTGTTTTTT.

This clone came up once. V gene TRBV29-1 combines with J gene TRBJ2-3; D is uncertain. From germline, CDR1 is SQVTM and CDR2 ANQGSEA. Trimming stripped 7 bases from V and 1 base from J, with 12 bases between. The CDR3 is 13 residues long. The CDR3 DNA is TGCAGCGCCCACTCGGCTGGCACAGATACGCAGTATTTT. This translates into CSAHSAGTDTQYF.

This sequence joins TRBV30 and TRBJ1-2, with TRBD1 matching over 7 bases. The CDR3 is 15 amino acids. Germline V CDR1 and CDR2: GTSNPN, SVGIG (reference sequence). Trimming cost V 0 bases and J 2 bases; bases outside gene matches: 6. CDR3 region: CAWSVRSGGNYGYTF. In DNA form, the CDR3 reads TGTGCCTGGAGTGTACGATCAGGGGGAAACTATGGCTACACCTTC.

The chain recombines TRBV19 with TRBJ1-2, with 9 bases fitting TRBD1. The trim removed 5 bases at V and 2 bases at J, leaving 0 bases unmatched. Per germline, CDR1 LNHDA and CDR2 SQIVND (reference sequence). The CDR3 extends over 13 amino acids. The CDR3 region has the DNA TGTGCCAGTAGTGGACAGGGGAACTATGGCTACACCTTC. Translation gives CASSGQGNYGYTF.

The chain carries TRBV5-6 and TRBJ2-5; D ambiguous. The CDR3 has 16 residues. V lost 0 bases, J lost 4 bases, and 16 bases lay in between. Germline V gene lookup returns CDR1 SGHDT and CDR2 YYEEEE. The CDR3 bases are TGTGCCAGCAGCTTGGCCTTTAGTGGAGAGACAGAGACCCAGTACTTC. It translates to CASSLAFSGETETQYF.

Comments on this clone: One end of the junction does not line up with germline, which may come from a read error. This chain links TRBV10-3 with TRBJ1-6; no definite D call. The germline V gene encodes CDR1 ENHRY and CDR2 SYGVKD. The CDR3 has 14 residues. The CDR3 protein is CAISQSGYNSPLHF. The DNA for the CDR3 is TGTGCCATCAGTCAGTCCGGGTATAATTCACCCCTCCACTTT.

For this clone: At one end the junction does not follow the germline gene, possibly because of a read error. The chain is built from TRBV29-1 and TRBJ2-3, with D tentatively TRBD1 or TRBD2 (5 bases each). Germline values: CDR1 SQVTM, CDR2 ANQGSEA. The CDR3 has 13 residues. Here the CDR3 reads CSVEDRGVTARHF. Here the CDR3 DNA reads TGCAGCGTTGAAGATAGGGGAGTGACCGCCAGGCATTTT.

The J gene is TRBJ2-7, the V gene TRBV5-1; D unresolved. The CDR3 totals 14 residues. CDR1 is SGHRS and CDR2 is YFSETQ in the germline V gene. V dropped 0 bases and J dropped 4 bases, with 11 bases sitting between them. In DNA form, the CDR3 reads TGCGCCAGCAGCTTGGGTCAGAATTATTACGAGCAGTACTTC. This encodes CASSLGQNYYEQYF.

The gene calls are TRBV7-9 and TRBJ2-7; TRBD1 aligns across 8 bases. CDR3 length equals 14 residues. After removal of 7 bases from V and 1 base from J, the junction contained 6 bases not matched to a gene. CDR1 and CDR2 from the germline V gene are SEHNR and FQNEAQ (reference sequence). The CDR3 spells CASNSRDRSYEQYF. The DNA for the CDR3 is TGTGCCAGCAACTCCCGGGACAGGTCCTACGAGCAGTACTTC.

This clone appeared a few times. The rearrangement joins TRBV19 to TRBJ1-2, with D possibly TRBD1 on 6 matching bases. This CDR3 region has 14 residues. Germline CDR1 LNHDA, CDR2 SQIVND (reference sequence). Trimming removed 1 base at V and 4 bases at J, with 10 bases between. The CDR3 nucleotides read TGTGCCAGTAGTATAGTCGCGACAGGCTATGGCTACACCTTC. It is translated as CASSIVATGYGYTF.

This clone is a singleton in its sample. The chain carries TRBV7-8 and TRBJ1-2; the match to TRBD1 covers 7 bases. There are 14 residues in the CDR3. J lost 3 bases, V lost 1 base, and 2 bases had no gene match. In germline, CDR1 is SGHVS, CDR2 FQNEAQ. The chain's CDR3 is CASSLETGYYGYTF. As DNA, the CDR3 is TGTGCCAGCAGCTTAGAGACAGGGTACTATGGCTACACCTTC.

The chain carries TRBV11-3 and TRBJ2-5, with D unresolved. The length of the CDR3 is 14 residues. Germline loops: CDR1 SGHNT, CDR2 YENEEA. V was pared by 1 base and J by 5 bases, with 11 bases between. In DNA form, the CDR3 reads TGTGCCAGCAGCTTAGTGGGCCCTGGGGAGACCCAGTACTTC. This codes for CASSLVGPGETQYF. Filled out from reference TRBV11-3 and TRBJ2-5, the complete variable domain reads EAGVVQSPRYKIIEKKQPVAFWCNPISGHNTLYWYLQNLGQGPELLIRYENEEAVDDSQLPKDRFSAERLKGVDSTLKIQPAELGDSAVYLCASSLVGPGETQYFGPGTRLLVL.

CDR3 in amino acids: CASSPRDQGRKLFF. As DNA, the CDR3 is TGTGCCAGCAGCCCGAGAGACCAGGGGCGAAAACTGTTTTTT. The chain uses TRBV7-8 and TRBJ1-4; D perhaps matches TRBD1 (6 bases). V was pared by 5 bases and J by 10 bases, with 17 bases between. CDR3 size: 14 residues. Germline-derived CDR1 and CDR2 are SGHVS and FQNEAQ.

Written as DNA, the CDR3 is TGTGCCACCAGCAGAGTTACGGGGTTTGGAAACACCATATATTTT. Amino acids: CATSRVTGFGNTIYF. The V call is TRBV15, the J call TRBJ1-3; D not certain. The CDR3 length is 15 residues. The germline CDR1 and CDR2 sequences are LNHNV and YYDKDF (reference sequence). V dropped 1 base and J dropped 3 bases, with 10 bases sitting between them.

The rearrangement links TRBV11-2 to TRBJ1-1; 8 bases align to TRBD1. This CDR3 comprises 14 residues. V shed 5 bases and J 1 base; nucleotides not matched to a gene: 3. From germline, CDR1 is SGHAT and CDR2 FQNNGV. The CDR3 DNA follows: TGTGCCAGCAGCATGGGGACAGGGAACACTGAAGCTTTCTTT. Protein sequence: CASSMGTGNTEAFF.

V is TRBV6-5 and J is TRBJ2-7, with TRBD1 identical over 8 bases. The length of the CDR3 is 15 residues. With V trimmed by 2 bases and J by 2 bases, 5 bases remained unmatched. Germline CDR1 is MNHEY and CDR2 is SVGAGI. This chain's CDR3 is CASSYLRDRPYEQYF. For the CDR3, the DNA is TGTGCCAGCAGTTACCTACGGGACAGGCCCTACGAGCAGTACTTC.

This clone was detected only once. The chain links TRBV29-1 to TRBJ1-1; D is uncertain. CDR1 and CDR2 (germline): SQVTM, ANQGSEA. V shed 7 bases and J shed 1 base, with 19 bases lying between them. The CDR3 extends over 15 amino acids. This CDR3 is CSATPLGGRNTEAFF. In nucleotides, the CDR3 is TGCAGCGCCACACCCCTCGGCGGTAGGAACACTGAAGCTTTCTTT.

This clone was seen a few times. The J gene is TRBJ2-1, the V gene TRBV5-1; tentative D call: TRBD2 (6 bases). Per the germline V gene, CDR1 is SGHRS and CDR2 is YFSETQ. V gave up 0 bases and J gave up 6 bases, with 13 bases separating them. CDR3 length: 15 residues. The CDR3 DNA sequence: TGCGCCAGCAGCTTGGCCGTAGGAGGGGCCAATGAGCAGTTCTTC. Translating gives CASSLAVGGANEQFF.

The chain recombines TRBV27 with TRBJ1-6; maybe TRBD1 (5 bases). The germline gives CDR1 MNHEY, CDR2 SMNVEV (reference sequence). V lost 3 bases and J 6 bases, leaving 12 bases between the germline ends. CDR3 length equals 15 residues. The DNA for the CDR3 is TGTGCCAGCAGTTTGGAGGGACGGCCTAATTCACCCCTCCACTTT. It yields the protein CASSLEGRPNSPLHF.

This chain links TRBV27 with TRBJ1-6; tentative D call: TRBD1 (5 bases). Germline CDR1 is MNHEY and CDR2 is SMNVEV (reference sequence). There are 15 residues in the CDR3. The V gene lost 2 bases and the J gene lost 6 bases, with 11 bases spanning the gap. The CDR3 nucleotides read TGTGCCAGCAGTTTAGCACAGGACCTTAATTCACCCCTCCACTTT. Translating gives CASSLAQDLNSPLHF.